This T cell receptor beta chain stems from a study of blood T cells in healthy people across ages. Trimming removed 8 bases from V and 1 base from J; junction bases left unmatched: 1. The germline V gene has CDR1 KGHDR and CDR2 SFDVKD. The CDR3 is made up of 13 amino acids. Study outcomes and limitations: Per million T cells, the diversity of TCR beta decreased roughly linearly as age advanced.

The authors ran a second PCR of about 6 to 11 cycles using a sample-barcoded 5' primer and a J-beta primer mix. No fewer than 3 million CDR3-containing paired-end reads came from each sample. TCRdb recomputed calls from the 5' RACE reads with MiXCR, one row per CDR3 protein. The data show around 1,500,000 distinct CDR3 sequences, 28% seen once. Worth noting for this clonotype: The target antigen is unknown.

The study isolated at least 6.5 million PBMCs from each sample. The V and J genes are TRBV24-1 and TRBJ1-5; TRBD1 matches 7 bases. This TCR came from a woman in her thirties in good health. Sequencing was carried out using blood. DNA for the CDR3: TGTGCCACCAAGACAGGGAGCAATCAGCCCCAGCATTTT. It encodes CATKTGSNQPQHF.